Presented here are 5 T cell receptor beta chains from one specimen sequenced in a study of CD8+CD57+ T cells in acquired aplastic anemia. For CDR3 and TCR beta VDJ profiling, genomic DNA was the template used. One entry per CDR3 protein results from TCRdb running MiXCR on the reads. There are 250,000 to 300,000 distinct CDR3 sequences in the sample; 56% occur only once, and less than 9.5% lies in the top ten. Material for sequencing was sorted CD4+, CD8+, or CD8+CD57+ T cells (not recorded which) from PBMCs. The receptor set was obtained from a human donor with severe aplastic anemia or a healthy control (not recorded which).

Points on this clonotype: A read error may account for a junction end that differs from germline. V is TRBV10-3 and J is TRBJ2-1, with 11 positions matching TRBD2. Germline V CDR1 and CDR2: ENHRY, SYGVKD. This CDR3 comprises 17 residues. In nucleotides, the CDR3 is TGCGCCAGCAGGACCTCTAGCGGGAGGCGTACCTACAATGAGCAGTTCTTC. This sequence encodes CASRTSSGRRTYNEQFF.

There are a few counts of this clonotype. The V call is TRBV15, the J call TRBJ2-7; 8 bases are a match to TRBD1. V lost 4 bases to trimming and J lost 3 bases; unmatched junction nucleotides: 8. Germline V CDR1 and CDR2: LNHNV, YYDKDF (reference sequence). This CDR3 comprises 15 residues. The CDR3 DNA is TGTGCCACCAGCACTCGGACAGGGACGGTCTACGAGCAGTACTTC. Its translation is CATSTRTGTVYEQYF.

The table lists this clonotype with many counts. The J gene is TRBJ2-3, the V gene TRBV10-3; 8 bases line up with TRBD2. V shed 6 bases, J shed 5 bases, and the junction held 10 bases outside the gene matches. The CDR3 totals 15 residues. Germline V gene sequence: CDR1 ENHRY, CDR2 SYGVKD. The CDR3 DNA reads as TGTGCCATCAGCGGGACCGGGGGGGTAGAAGATACGCAGTATTTT. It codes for CAISGTGGVEDTQYF.

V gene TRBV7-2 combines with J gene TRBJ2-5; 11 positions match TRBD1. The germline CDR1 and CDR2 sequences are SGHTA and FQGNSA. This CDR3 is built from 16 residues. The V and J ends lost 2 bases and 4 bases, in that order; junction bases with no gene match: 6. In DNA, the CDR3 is TGTGCCAGCAGCTTACAAGGACAGGGGGCACGAGAGACCCAGTACTTC. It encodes CASSLQGQGARETQYF.

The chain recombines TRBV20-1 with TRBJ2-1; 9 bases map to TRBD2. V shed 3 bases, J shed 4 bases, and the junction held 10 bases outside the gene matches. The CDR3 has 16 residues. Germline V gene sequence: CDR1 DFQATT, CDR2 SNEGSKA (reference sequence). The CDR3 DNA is TGCAGTGCTAGGAGTGGTAGCGGGAGTTGGTACAATGAGCAGTTCTTC. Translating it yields CSARSGSGSWYNEQFF.